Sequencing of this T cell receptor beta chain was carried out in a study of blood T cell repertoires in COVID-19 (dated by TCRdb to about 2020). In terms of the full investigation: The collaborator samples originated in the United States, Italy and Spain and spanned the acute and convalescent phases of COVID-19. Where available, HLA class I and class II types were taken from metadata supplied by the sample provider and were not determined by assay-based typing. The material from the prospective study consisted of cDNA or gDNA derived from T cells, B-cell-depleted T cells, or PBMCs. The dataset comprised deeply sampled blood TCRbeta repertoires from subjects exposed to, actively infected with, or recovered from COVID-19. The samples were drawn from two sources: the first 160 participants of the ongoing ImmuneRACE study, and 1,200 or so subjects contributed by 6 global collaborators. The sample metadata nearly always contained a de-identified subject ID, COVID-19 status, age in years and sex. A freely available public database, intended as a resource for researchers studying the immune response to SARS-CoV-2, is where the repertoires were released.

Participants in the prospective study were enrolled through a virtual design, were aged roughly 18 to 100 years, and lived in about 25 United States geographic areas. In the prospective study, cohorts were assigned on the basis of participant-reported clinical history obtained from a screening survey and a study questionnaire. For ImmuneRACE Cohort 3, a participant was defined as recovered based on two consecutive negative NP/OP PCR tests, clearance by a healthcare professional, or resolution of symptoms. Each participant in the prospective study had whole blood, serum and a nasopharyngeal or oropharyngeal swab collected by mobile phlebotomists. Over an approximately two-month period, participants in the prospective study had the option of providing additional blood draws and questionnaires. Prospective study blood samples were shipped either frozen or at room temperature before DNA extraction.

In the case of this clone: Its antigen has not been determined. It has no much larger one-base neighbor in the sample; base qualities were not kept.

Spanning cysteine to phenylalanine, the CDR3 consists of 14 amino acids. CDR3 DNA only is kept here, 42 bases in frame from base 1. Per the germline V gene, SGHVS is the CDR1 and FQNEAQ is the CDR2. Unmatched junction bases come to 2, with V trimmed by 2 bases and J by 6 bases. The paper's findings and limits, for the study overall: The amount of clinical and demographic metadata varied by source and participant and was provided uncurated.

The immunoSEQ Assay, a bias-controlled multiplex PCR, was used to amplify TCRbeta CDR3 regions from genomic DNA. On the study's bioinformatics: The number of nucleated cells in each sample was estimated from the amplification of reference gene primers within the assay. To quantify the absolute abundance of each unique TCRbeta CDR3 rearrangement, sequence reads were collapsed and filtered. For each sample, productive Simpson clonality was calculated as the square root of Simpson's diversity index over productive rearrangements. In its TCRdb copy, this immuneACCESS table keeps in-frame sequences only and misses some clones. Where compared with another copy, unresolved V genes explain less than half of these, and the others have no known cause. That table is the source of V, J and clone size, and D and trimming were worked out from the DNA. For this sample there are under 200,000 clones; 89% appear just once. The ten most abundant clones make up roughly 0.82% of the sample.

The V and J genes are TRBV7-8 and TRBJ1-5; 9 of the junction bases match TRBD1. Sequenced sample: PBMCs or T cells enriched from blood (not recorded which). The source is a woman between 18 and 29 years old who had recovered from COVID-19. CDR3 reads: CASSLTGGGQPQHF. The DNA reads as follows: TGTGCCAGCAGCTTAACAGGGGGCGGTCAGCCCCAGCATTTT.